One and the same sample provided the 31 T cell receptor beta chains below, sequenced in a study of blood T cell repertoires in COVID-19. The protocol was immunoSEQ multiplex PCR, while the TCRdb copy is restricted to in-frame clones and leaves out a portion. The table has 260,000 or so clones, over 75% seen once. What was sequenced was peripheral blood. Receptors were obtained from a man aged 18 to 35 with active or convalescent COVID-19.

The chain employs TRBV9 and TRBJ1-1, with 8 bases matching TRBD1. There are 13 residues in the CDR3. The germline V gene encodes CDR1 SGDLS and CDR2 YYNGEE. V shed 4 bases and J 11 bases; nucleotides not matched to a gene: 10. The CDR3 here is CASSPPDRVSAFF. The CDR3 DNA sequence: TGTGCCAGCAGCCCCCCGGACAGGGTATCGGCTTTCTTT.

The J gene is TRBJ2-4, the V gene TRBV19, with D possibly being TRBD1 (5 bases). V lost 6 bases to trimming and J lost 2 bases, with 11 bases between them. Germline loops: CDR1 LNHDA, CDR2 SQIVND (reference sequence). CDR3 length: 14 amino acids. The CDR3 region is CASSWKGPKNIQYF. The CDR3 nucleotides are TGTGCCAGTAGCTGGAAGGGGCCCAAAAACATTCAGTACTTC.

The CDR3, as DNA: TGTGCCACCTGGGCTGGGGGCATCTCTGGAAACACCATATATTTT. This sequence encodes CATWAGGISGNTIYF. The chain couples TRBV5-4 to TRBJ1-3, with D tentatively TRBD1 (6 bases). The V and J ends lost 9 bases and 0 bases respectively, with 16 bases between them. Germline CDR1 and CDR2: SGHNT and YYREEE (reference sequence). CDR3 size: 15 residues.

This chain joins TRBV15 and TRBJ1-2; a possible D gene is TRBD1 (6 bases). This CDR3 is 18 amino acids long. V dropped 1 base and J dropped 7 bases, with 25 bases sitting between them. Germline CDR1 and CDR2: LNHNV and YYDKDF (reference sequence). CDR3 region: CATSRVGLGGALLGGYTF. In nucleotides, the CDR3 is TGTGCCACCAGCAGAGTGGGGCTGGGGGGGGCGCTACTGGGTGGCTACACCTTC. The full variable domain, in which reference TRBV15 and TRBJ1-2 provide the parts outside the CDR3, is DAMVIQNPRYQVTQFGKPVTLSCSQTLNHNVMYWYQQKSSQAPKLLFHYYDKDFNNEADTPDNFQSRRPNTSFCFLDIRSPGLGDTAMYLCATSRVGLGGALLGGYTFGSGTRLTVV.

For this clone: Within the sample, other DNA sequences also encode this same CDR3. The CDR3 is CASSVAGTGTDTQYF. In DNA, the CDR3 is TGTGCCAGCAGCGTAGCCGGGACAGGGACAGATACGCAGTATTTT. V gene TRBV9 combines with J gene TRBJ2-3; 9 bases align to TRBD1. CDR1 is SGDLS and CDR2 is YYNGEE in the germline V gene. The CDR3 covers 15 residues. V was clipped by 0 bases and J by 3 bases; unmatched bases: 2.

V and J are TRBV6-6 and TRBJ1-4; D is undetermined. The CDR3 spans 14 residues. CDR1 and CDR2 from the germline V gene are MNHNY and SVGAGI (reference sequence). The V end was cut by 4 bases, the J end by 2 bases, with 8 bases between. The CDR3, as DNA: TGTGCCAGCAGTTCCAGTCATACTAATGAAAAACTGTTTTTT. Protein sequence: CASSSSHTNEKLFF.

On this clone: At one end, the junction sequence differs from germline, possibly due to a read error. V and J are TRBV15 and TRBJ1-1; the D gene is possibly TRBD1 (5 bases). The germline CDR1 and CDR2 sequences are LNHNV and YYDKDF (reference sequence). This CDR3 spans 13 amino acids. The CDR3 here is CATSRDRAGSTAF. DNA for the CDR3: TGTGCCACCAGCAGAGATCGGGCAGGGTCTACGGCCTTT.

DNA for the CDR3: TGCGCCAGCGGACAGGGGAAAACTAATGAAAAACTGTTTTTT. As protein: CASGQGKTNEKLFF. The chain recombines TRBV5-1 with TRBJ1-4, with 9 bases identical to TRBD1. Germline V lookup: CDR1 SGHRS, CDR2 YFSETQ. The CDR3 spans 14 residues. Losses at the gene ends were 7 bases for V and 1 base for J; bases not matched to a gene: 2.

The CDR3 nucleotides are TGTGCCAGCAGACTATCTCAGGGGTTCAGAAACACCATATATTTT. Its translation: CASRLSQGFRNTIYF. The rearrangement uses TRBV2 and TRBJ1-3; TRBD1 is a possible D gene (6 bases). This CDR3 is built from 15 residues. Trimming took off 6 bases at V and 5 bases at J, with 17 bases between the two ends. The germline V gene encodes CDR1 SNHLY and CDR2 FYNNEI.

This chain connects TRBV11-2 to TRBJ1-5, with 8 bases matching TRBD1. J lost 3 bases, V lost 5 bases, and 3 bases had no gene match. The CDR3 spans 14 residues. Germline V gene data show CDR1 as SGHAT and CDR2 as FQNNGV. The CDR3 region has the DNA TGTGCCAGCAGCATGGGACAGGTCAATCAGCCCCAGCATTTT. Its protein product is CASSMGQVNQPQHF.

The chain carries TRBV5-1 and TRBJ1-5; a possible D gene is TRBD1 (6 bases). From germline, CDR1 is SGHRS and CDR2 YFSETQ. The V and J ends lost 7 bases and 3 bases respectively, with 11 bases between them. CDR3 length: 13 residues. The CDR3 DNA follows: TGCGCCAGCGGAACAGGGCCCAATCAGCCCCAGCATTTT. Protein: CASGTGPNQPQHF.

The chain links TRBV10-1 to TRBJ1-1, with unresolved D. The V gene's germline CDR1 is WNHNN and CDR2 SYGVQD (reference sequence). Trimming took 2 bases from V and 2 from J, leaving 9 bases between them. The CDR3 covers 14 residues. The CDR3 sequence: CASSEESKNTEAFF. CDR3 sequence (DNA): TGCGCCAGCAGTGAGGAGTCGAAAAACACTGAAGCTTTCTTT.

The chain combines TRBV6-5 with TRBJ1-4, with D perhaps TRBD1 (5 bases). Deletions cut 1 base from V and 10 bases from J, with 13 bases between. Germline values: CDR1 MNHEY, CDR2 SVGAGI. This CDR3 comprises 14 residues. The CDR3 loop is CASSYLGDPGKLFF. CDR3 in DNA: TGTGCCAGCAGTTACTTAGGGGATCCCGGAAAACTGTTTTTT.

This clone has a handful of counts. This chain joins TRBV9 and TRBJ2-5; D ambiguous. The V gene's germline CDR1 is SGDLS and CDR2 YYNGEE. The CDR3 runs to 15 residues. V lost 4 bases and J lost 5, with 18 bases in between. CDR3: CASSSSSGRVETQYF. The CDR3 DNA reads as TGTGCCAGCAGCTCTTCGTCGGGTAGAGTGGAGACCCAGTACTTC.

This chain joins TRBV6-5 and TRBJ1-2; 7 bases are a match to TRBD1. Germline lookup yields CDR1 MNHEY and CDR2 SVGAGI. The V gene end was trimmed by 4 bases and the J gene end by 7 bases; junction bases not matched to a gene: 9. The CDR3 extends over 14 amino acids. As DNA, the CDR3 is TGTGCCAGCAGTTCTTCAGGACAGGCCCGTGGCTACACCTTC. Protein product: CASSSSGQARGYTF.

This clone has just one count. The V call is TRBV6-5, the J call TRBJ1-1; 11 bases are a match to TRBD1. The CDR3 sequence is 15 residues long. J lost 5 bases, V lost 7 bases, and 9 bases had no gene match. Germline-derived CDR1 and CDR2 are MNHEY and SVGAGI. The CDR3 nucleotides are TGTGCCAGCATCTACGGACAGGGGGCGCGGACTGAAGCTTTCTTT. Residues: CASIYGQGARTEAFF.

The gene calls are TRBV7-9 and TRBJ2-5; 8 bases are a match to TRBD1. The CDR3 is 17 amino acids. Germline loops: CDR1 SEHNR, CDR2 FQNEAQ (reference sequence). The J segment lost 1 base and the V segment lost 6 bases, leaving 13 bases of the junction unmatched. CDR3: CASRHPQPGQVQETQYF. The CDR3 nucleotides are TGTGCCAGCAGACACCCCCAGCCGGGACAGGTCCAAGAGACCCAGTACTTC.

The chain links TRBV3-1 (or the pseudogene TRBV3-2) to TRBJ2-7; D may be TRBD2 (6 bases). Trimming took off 3 bases at V and 4 bases at J, with 13 bases between the two ends. The CDR3 spans 14 residues. CDR1 LGHDT and CDR2 YNNKEL come from the germline V gene (reference sequence). The DNA of the CDR3 is TGTGCCAGCAGCCAGGGGGGTACTAGATACGAGCAGTACTTC. It encodes CASSQGGTRYEQYF.

The CDR3 sequence: CASSLQTGGDEKLFF. The CDR3 DNA reads as TGTGCCAGCAGCTTACAGACAGGGGGCGATGAAAAACTGTTTTTT. This chain joins TRBV7-2 and TRBJ1-4; 10 nucleotides agree with TRBD1. Trimming took 2 bases from V and 6 from J; bases not matched to a gene: 3. The CDR3 sequence is 15 residues long. Germline lookup yields CDR1 SGHTA and CDR2 FQGNSA. The full variable domain, rest sourced from reference TRBV7-2 and TRBJ1-4, is GAGVSQSPSNKVTEKGKDVELRCDPISGHTALYWYRQSLGQGLEFLIYFQGNSAPDKSGLPSDRFSAERTGGSVSTLTIQRTQQEDSAVYLCASSLQTGGDEKLFFGSGTQLSVL.

The chain joins TRBV6-5 to TRBJ1-1, with D unresolved. Germline assignment: CDR1 MNHEY and CDR2 SVGAGI. V was clipped by 5 bases and J by 1 base, with 14 bases between them. The CDR3 extends over 15 amino acids. The CDR3 spells CASSPPGRENTEAFF. CDR3 DNA: TGTGCCAGCAGTCCCCCCGGACGGGAGAACACTGAAGCTTTCTTT.

This clone was recorded only once. The rearrangement links TRBV4-3 to TRBJ1-2; 7 bases align to TRBD1. V dropped 1 base and J dropped 5; count of bases not matched to a gene: 4. The germline V gene has CDR1 LGHNA and CDR2 YSLEER. The CDR3 spans 14 residues. The CDR3 region is CASSQGGTVYGYTF. The CDR3 nucleotides read TGCGCCAGCAGCCAAGGTGGGACAGTTTATGGCTACACCTTC.

The chain has TRBV11-2 and TRBJ2-2; D gene ambiguous. This CDR3 has 15 amino acids. V gave up 0 bases and J gave up 7 bases, with 12 bases separating them. Per germline, CDR1 SGHAT and CDR2 FQNNGV. In DNA form, the CDR3 reads TGTGCCAGCAGCTTAGATGTCGGAAGCGACGGGGAGCTGTTTTTT. Translating gives CASSLDVGSDGELFF.

The chain is built from TRBV11-3 and TRBJ2-5; TRBD1 might be the D (6 bases). The germline gives CDR1 SGHNT, CDR2 YENEEA. This CDR3 is built from 15 residues. Trimming left V 0 bases short and J 1 base short, with 9 bases between. CDR3 in DNA: TGTGCCAGCAGCTTAGAAGGACAGCCCCAAGAGACCCAGTACTTC. It codes for CASSLEGQPQETQYF.

The CDR3 DNA sequence: TGTGCCAGCAGCTTAGACCCGGGGGAGGGTAATCAGCCCCAGCATTTT. Protein product: CASSLDPGEGNQPQHF. This chain uses TRBV11-2 with TRBJ1-5; D may be TRBD1 (5 bases). The CDR3 sequence is 16 residues long. V lost 0 bases to trimming and J lost 4 bases, with 13 bases between them. CDR1 and CDR2 from the germline V gene are SGHAT and FQNNGV. The variable domain in full, completed from reference TRBV11-2 and TRBJ1-5, reads EAGVAQSPRYKIIEKRQSVAFWCNPISGHATLYWYQQILGQGPKLLIQFQNNGVVDDSQLPKDRFSAERLKGVDSTLKIQPAKLEDSAVYLCASSLDPGEGNQPQHFGDGTRLSIL.

CDR3 protein: CATSSGNTIYF. The CDR3 bases are TGTGCCACCTCCTCTGGAAACACCATATATTTT. The chain employs TRBV27 and TRBJ1-3; D gene uncertain. The length of the CDR3 is 11 residues. The V end was cut by 10 bases, the J end by 0 bases, with 4 bases between. From germline, CDR1 is MNHEY and CDR2 SMNVEV (reference sequence).

The rearrangement uses TRBV6-1 and TRBJ1-6, with D perhaps matching TRBD1 (6 bases). The germline V and J ends were trimmed by 0 bases and 0 bases, with 15 bases remaining between them. The germline V gene encodes CDR1 MNHNS and CDR2 SASEGT. CDR3 length equals 19 residues. This CDR3 reads CASSEAPGHQSSYNSPLHF. The CDR3 bases are TGTGCCAGCAGTGAAGCCCCGGGACACCAAAGCTCCTATAATTCACCCCTCCACTTT.

In DNA, the CDR3 is TGTGCCAGCAGCCCACGGGGGTCAACAGATACGCAGTATTTT. This encodes CASSPRGSTDTQYF. The V call is TRBV7-9, the J call TRBJ2-3; a possible D gene is TRBD2 (6 bases). There are 14 residues in the CDR3. Trimming removed 5 bases at V and 3 bases at J, with 12 bases between. The germline gives CDR1 SEHNR, CDR2 FQNEAQ (reference sequence).

This clone is a singleton in its sample. The rearrangement uses TRBV20-1 and TRBJ2-7, with TRBD2 matching over 14 bases. The CDR3 contains 16 residues. The junction had 4 bases not matched to a gene; V was cut back by 3 bases and J by 0 bases. Looked up from germline, CDR1 is DFQATT and CDR2 is SNEGSKA (reference sequence). The CDR3 DNA reads TGCAGTGCTAGTAGGACTAGCGGGGGGCACTCCTACGAGCAGTACTTC. Translation: CSASRTSGGHSYEQYF.

This rearrangement joins TRBV4-2 to TRBJ1-5; no definite D call. CDR3 length: 15 residues. The V and J ends lost 4 bases and 2 bases respectively, with 12 bases between them. From germline, CDR1 is LGHNA and CDR2 YNFKEQ. The CDR3 protein is CASSLTRTGNQPQHF. The DNA of the CDR3 is TGTGCCAGCAGCCTCACCCGAACTGGCAATCAGCCCCAGCATTTT.

This chain links TRBV6-5 with TRBJ2-1; 10 positions match TRBD2. Germline V gene data show CDR1 as MNHEY and CDR2 as SVGAGI. The ends lost 5 bases at V and 5 bases at J; junction bases unmatched: 6. The CDR3 consists of 15 residues. The CDR3 protein is CASSPLAGLNNEQFF. CDR3 DNA: TGTGCCAGCAGTCCACTAGCGGGGCTTAACAATGAGCAGTTCTTC.

The chain carries TRBV10-2 and TRBJ2-2; D is unresolved. CDR3 length: 13 amino acids. The V end was cut by 4 bases, the J end by 1 base, with 4 bases between. Germline CDR1 reads WSHSY; CDR2 reads SAAADI. The CDR3, as DNA: TGCGCCAGCAGTGTAGAGAACACCGGGGAGCTGTTTTTT. As protein: CASSVENTGELFF.